This record concerns one T cell receptor (beta chain) sequence. Measured with immunoSEQ multiplex PCR; TCRdb has only the in-frame clones, and not every one. The sample includes 55,000 to 65,000 clones, about 97% seen only once; the top ten take around 0.19%. This sample was taken from a study of technical replicates of blood from a handful of donors. Germline assignment: CDR1 SGHAT and CDR2 FQNNGV. V lost 3 bases, J lost 3 bases, and 13 bases lay in between. The CDR3 is 15 residues long. The sample consisted of T cells isolated from PBMCs. The chain carries TRBV11-2 and TRBJ2-3; TRBD2 might be the D (6 bases). This TCR was recovered from a human donor in good health. CDR3 in DNA: TGTGCCAGCAGCTTTCGGGGGAGACTAACAGATACGCAGTATTTT. This encodes CASSFRGRLTDTQYF.